This T cell receptor (beta chain) was documented in a study of T-cell reconstitution after alpha-beta-depleted transplantation in children. Study-level findings and limits: Recipient T cells and thymic progenitors that survived were the source of the high TCRbeta diversity seen at day 60 in some patients. Expanded clones from the graft, numbering several hundred, reportedly supplied alpha-beta T cells about two months after transplant. Diversity and T-cell counts at one year after transplant derived mostly from new T cells.

This clonotype was observed a few times. Its antigen remains unidentified. TCRbeta library construction was performed incorporating unique molecular identifiers. TCRdb processed the PCR reads anew with MiXCR; each CDR3 protein has one entry. The repertoire holds about 980,000 distinct CDR3 sequences, about 29% seen once, with 28% in the top ten. Germline V gives CDR1 SQVTM, CDR2 ANQGSEA. This CDR3 is built from 14 residues. V lost 7 bases and J lost 8; bases outside the gene matches: 14. This receptor was identified in a boy in the first two years of life who had a stem cell transplant for SCID, so the T cells may come from the graft donor. The specimen comprised PBMCs, mostly from graft donor cells, sampled 360 days after TCRalphabeta/CD19-depleted stem cell transplant. The chain is built from TRBV29-1 and TRBJ1-2; 9 bases are shared with TRBD1. Here the CDR3 DNA reads TGCAGCGCCCGATCCGACAGGGGGAGAACCGGCTACACCTTC. This codes for CSARSDRGRTGYTF.